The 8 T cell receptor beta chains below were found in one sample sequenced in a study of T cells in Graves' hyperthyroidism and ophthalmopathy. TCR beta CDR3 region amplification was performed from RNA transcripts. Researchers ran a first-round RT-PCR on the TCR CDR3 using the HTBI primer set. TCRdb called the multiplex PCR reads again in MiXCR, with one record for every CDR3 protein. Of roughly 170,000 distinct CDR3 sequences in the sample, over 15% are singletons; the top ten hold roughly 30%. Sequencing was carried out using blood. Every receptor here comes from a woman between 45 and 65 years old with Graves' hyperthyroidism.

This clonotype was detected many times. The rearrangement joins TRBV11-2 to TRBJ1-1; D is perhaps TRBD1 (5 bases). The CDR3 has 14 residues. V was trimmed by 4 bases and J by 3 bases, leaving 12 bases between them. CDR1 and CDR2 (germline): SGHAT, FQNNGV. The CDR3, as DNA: TGTGCCAGCAGCTACAACGGGGCAGACACTGAAGCTTTCTTT. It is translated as CASSYNGADTEAFF.

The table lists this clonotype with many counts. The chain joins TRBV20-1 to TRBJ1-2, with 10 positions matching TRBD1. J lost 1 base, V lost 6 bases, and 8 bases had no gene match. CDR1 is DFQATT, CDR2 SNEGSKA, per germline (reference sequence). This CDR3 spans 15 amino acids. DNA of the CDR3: TGCAGTGCCGGGGACAGGGGCCACCTTAACTATGGCTACACCTTC. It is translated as CSAGDRGHLNYGYTF.

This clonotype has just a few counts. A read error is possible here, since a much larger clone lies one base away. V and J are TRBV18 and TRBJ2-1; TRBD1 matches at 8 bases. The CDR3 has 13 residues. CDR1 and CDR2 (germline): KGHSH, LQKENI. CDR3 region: CASSPGTGDEHYF. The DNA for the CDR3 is TGTGCCAGCTCACCTGGGACAGGCGATGAGCATTACTTC.

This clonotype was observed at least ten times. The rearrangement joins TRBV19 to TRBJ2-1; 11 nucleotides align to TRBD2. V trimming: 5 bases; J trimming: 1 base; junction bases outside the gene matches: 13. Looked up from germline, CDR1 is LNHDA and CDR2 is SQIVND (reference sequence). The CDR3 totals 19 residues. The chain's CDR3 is CASSGPGTSGLLSYNEQFF. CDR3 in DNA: TGTGCCAGTAGTGGGCCCGGGACTAGCGGACTGTTATCCTACAATGAGCAGTTCTTC.

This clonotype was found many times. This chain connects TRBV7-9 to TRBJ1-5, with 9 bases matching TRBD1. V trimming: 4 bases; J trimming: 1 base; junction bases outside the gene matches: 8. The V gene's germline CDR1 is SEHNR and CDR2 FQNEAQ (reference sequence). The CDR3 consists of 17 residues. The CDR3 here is CASSSEDRGQSNQPQHF. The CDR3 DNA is TGTGCCAGCAGCTCCGAGGACAGGGGACAGAGCAATCAGCCCCAGCATTTT.

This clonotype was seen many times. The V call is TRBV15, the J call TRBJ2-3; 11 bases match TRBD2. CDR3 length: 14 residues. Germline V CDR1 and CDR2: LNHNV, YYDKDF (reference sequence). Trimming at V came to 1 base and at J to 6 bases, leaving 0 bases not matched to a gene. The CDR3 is CATSRVAGGDTQYF. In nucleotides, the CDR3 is TGTGCCACCAGCAGAGTAGCGGGGGGGGATACGCAGTATTTT.

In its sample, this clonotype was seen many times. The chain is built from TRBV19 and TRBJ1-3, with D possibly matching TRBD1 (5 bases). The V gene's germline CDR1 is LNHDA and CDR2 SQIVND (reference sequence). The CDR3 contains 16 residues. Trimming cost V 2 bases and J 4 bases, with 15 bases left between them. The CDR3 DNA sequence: TGTGCCAGTAGTATAAAGGTCGGACAACTGGGAAACACCATATATTTT. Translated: CASSIKVGQLGNTIYF.

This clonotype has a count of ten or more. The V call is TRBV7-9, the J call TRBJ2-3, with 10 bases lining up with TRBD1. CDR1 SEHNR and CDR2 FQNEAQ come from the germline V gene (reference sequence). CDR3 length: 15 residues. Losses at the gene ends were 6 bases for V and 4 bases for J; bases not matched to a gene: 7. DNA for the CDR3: TGTGCCAGCAGACTCCGGGACAGGGGTTCAGATACGCAGTATTTT. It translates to CASRLRDRGSDTQYF.